The 8 T cell receptor beta chains reported below all come from one sample, sequenced in a study of cytomegalovirus exposure and HLA in healthy donors. PCR involved 60 Vbeta and 13 Jbeta primers. The method was immunoSEQ multiplex PCR; TCRdb's version includes in-frame clones alone and lacks a portion of them. The sample lists about 180,000 clones; 82% were seen once. Sequenced sample: PBMCs. These receptor sequences come from a man aged 40-50 years in good health and CMV-seronegative.

This clone appeared a single time. This chain links TRBV7-2 with TRBJ1-3, with a tentative D call TRBD1 (5 bases). The germline V and J ends were trimmed by 2 bases and 0 bases, with 8 bases remaining between them. Per germline, CDR1 SGHTA and CDR2 FQGNSA. The CDR3 has 15 amino acids. CDR3 amino acids: CASSLTGRSGNTIYF. The CDR3, as DNA: TGTGCCAGCAGCTTAACAGGTCGCTCTGGAAACACCATATATTTT.

The V gene is TRBV18, the J gene TRBJ2-2, with a tentative D call TRBD2 (5 bases). CDR3 length: 14 amino acids. Trimming stripped 3 bases from V and 5 bases from J, with 10 bases between. Germline values: CDR1 KGHSH, CDR2 LQKENI. This CDR3 reads CASSPRAVTGELFF. CDR3 coding DNA: TGTGCCAGCTCACCGCGAGCGGTGACCGGGGAGCTGTTTTTT.

The chain recombines TRBV30 with TRBJ1-1, with D tentatively TRBD1 (5 bases). The V gene's germline CDR1 is GTSNPN and CDR2 SVGIG (reference sequence). The CDR3 totals 14 residues. V was pared by 0 bases and J by 6 bases, with 14 bases between. The CDR3: CAWSVNRRAPEAFF. CDR3 sequence (DNA): TGTGCCTGGAGTGTTAACAGGCGAGCTCCTGAAGCTTTCTTT.

This clone has only a few counts. This chain joins TRBV28 and TRBJ2-2; TRBD2 is a possible D gene (7 bases). There are 16 residues in the CDR3. Germline-derived CDR1 and CDR2 are MDHEN and SYDVKM. V was pared by 4 bases and J by 2 bases, with 14 bases between. CDR3 DNA: TGTGCCAGCAGTTCCCCGGGGGGCGACAACACCGGGGAGCTGTTTTTT. Protein: CASSSPGGDNTGELFF.

This rearrangement joins TRBV7-2 to TRBJ2-7, with 10 bases matching TRBD1. This CDR3 has 16 residues. V was clipped by 5 bases and J by 1 base; unmatched bases: 8. Germline lookup yields CDR1 SGHTA and CDR2 FQGNSA. The CDR3 nucleotides read TGTGCCAGCAGCCTCGGACAGGGGGGAGGTTCCTACGAGCAGTACTTC. Amino acid sequence: CASSLGQGGGSYEQYF.

The gene calls are TRBV7-9 and TRBJ2-5; TRBD2 aligns across 8 bases. The CDR3 has 15 residues. The V gene end was trimmed by 0 bases and the J gene end by 2 bases; junction bases not matched to a gene: 2. From germline, CDR1 is SEHNR and CDR2 FQNEAQ (reference sequence). The CDR3 protein is CASSLATSGQETQYF. The CDR3 DNA reads as TGTGCCAGCAGCTTAGCTACTAGCGGACAAGAGACCCAGTACTTC.

This chain links TRBV7-9 with TRBJ2-2, with TRBD2 matching 11 bases. This CDR3 region has 17 residues. Trimming at V came to 4 bases and at J to 2 bases, leaving 6 bases not matched to a gene. Germline-derived CDR1 and CDR2 are SEHNR and FQNEAQ (reference sequence). CDR3 in DNA: TGTGCCAGCAGCTGGCGACTAGCGGGGATTAACACCGGGGAGCTGTTTTTT. Amino acid sequence: CASSWRLAGINTGELFF.

The chain uses TRBV30 and TRBJ2-1; 8 bases align to TRBD2. Losses at the gene ends were 4 bases for V and 2 bases for J; bases not matched to a gene: 7. There are 15 residues in the CDR3. Germline V CDR1 and CDR2: GTSNPN, SVGIG (reference sequence). CDR3 in DNA: TGTGCCTGGAAGGATACTAGCGGACCCTACAATGAGCAGTTCTTC. Its translation: CAWKDTSGPYNEQFF.